The source of this T cell receptor (beta chain) is a study of regulatory T cells in long-lasting Graves disease. This clonotype was detected ten times or more. Time point denoted: persistent/refractory GD, antithyroid drugs over 5 years with positive TRAb. Scientists built the TCR library using RNA that was extracted from PBMCs. Sequencing libraries for TCR beta were prepared with iRepertoire HTBI primers and Arm-PCR of CDR3 regions. TCRdb re-derived calls from the multiplex PCR reads in MiXCR, one entry per CDR3 protein. The sample carries a few hundred thousand distinct CDR3 sequences, roughly a fifth recorded once. The sample consisted of peripheral blood mononuclear cells (PBMCs), taken when the disease was refractory, from a patient treated with antithyroid drugs. This receptor was obtained from a female donor with Graves disease.

The CDR3 loop reads CAISKEVGYGYTF. The CDR3 DNA sequence: TGTGCCATCAGTAAAGAAGTAGGATATGGCTACACCTTC. The chain carries TRBV10-3 and TRBJ1-2; no definite D call. Trimming removed 5 bases at V and 5 bases at J, with 12 bases between. Germline loops: CDR1 ENHRY, CDR2 SYGVKD. The CDR3 loop spans 13 amino acids.